The 5 T cell receptor beta chains below all came from one sample that was sequenced in a study of vaccination effects on CD4 cells after COVID-19 (dated 2022 in TCRdb). The antigens for these receptors are not known. After more than nine days of culture, CD4+ T cells were isolated with the EasySep CD4+ T cell isolation kit. The protocol used for the library was the immunoSEQ multiplex PCR assay. TCRdb limited this immuneACCESS table to in-frame rearrangements with V and J called. A share of clones is missing; checked studies link under half to unresolved V genes, and the rest is unexplained. Here the sample has roughly 64,000 clones; approximately 72% occur a single time. Around a quarter of the sample rests with the top ten. The sequences come from CD4+ T cells from PBMCs cultured without peptide, collected before COVID-19 vaccination. The source of these receptors is a human donor who had a prior SARS-CoV-2 infection.

The sample holds one count of this clone. The rearrangement uses TRBV7-8 and TRBJ1-4, with D perhaps matching TRBD1 (6 bases). The CDR3 runs 17 residues. Trimming stripped 1 base from V and 3 bases from J, with 15 bases between. Germline CDR1 and CDR2: SGHVS and FQNEAQ. This CDR3 is CASSLEGGAQSNEKLFF. In nucleotides, the CDR3 is TGTGCCAGCAGCTTAGAAGGGGGGGCTCAGTCTAATGAAAAACTGTTTTTT.

This clone turned up a few times. The chain employs TRBV24-1 and TRBJ1-4; unclear D gene. CDR1 and CDR2 (germline): KGHDR, SFDVKD. The CDR3 consists of 13 residues. V dropped 9 bases and J dropped 8 bases, with 15 bases sitting between them. The CDR3 loop reads CATGDDRGEKLFF. In nucleotides, the CDR3 is TGTGCCACCGGCGACGATAGAGGGGAAAAACTGTTTTTT.

This clone turned up a few times. V and J are TRBV10-3 and TRBJ1-1; weak D call: TRBD1 (6 bases). The CDR3 loop spans 15 amino acids. The V gene lost 6 bases and the J gene lost 1 base, with 15 bases spanning the gap. The germline gives CDR1 ENHRY, CDR2 SYGVKD. This chain's CDR3 is CAIRMTVGQNTEAFF. Written as DNA, the CDR3 is TGTGCCATCAGGATGACCGTGGGACAGAACACTGAAGCTTTCTTT.

The V and J genes are TRBV5-1 and TRBJ2-5; D is unresolved. Between the trimmed V and J ends, which lost 0 bases and 0 bases, there was a span of 3 bases. The CDR3 is made up of 13 amino acids. CDR1 is SGHRS and CDR2 is YFSETQ in the germline V gene. The CDR3 nucleotides read TGCGCCAGCAGCTTGGAGGACCAAGAGACCCAGTACTTC. This gives the protein CASSLEDQETQYF.

This rearrangement joins TRBV2 to TRBJ1-2; D not resolved. V dropped 6 bases and J dropped 3 bases, with 11 bases sitting between them. Germline lookup yields CDR1 SNHLY and CDR2 FYNNEI. The CDR3 spans 13 residues. The CDR3 nucleotides read TGTGCCAGCAGCGAATTGGAGGACTATGGCTACACCTTC. Protein: CASSELEDYGYTF. The full variable domain, completed using reference TRBV2 and TRBJ1-2, is EPEVTQTPSHQVTQMGQEVILRCVPISNHLYFYWYRQILGQKVEFLVSFYNNEISEKSEIFDDQFSVERPDGSNFTLKIRSTKLEDSAMYFCASSELEDYGYTFGSGTRLTVV.